This record covers a single T cell receptor beta chain. Which antigen it targets is not known. Base-call qualities are not available, and no considerably larger clone is one nucleotide away. The library was obtained by the immunoSEQ multiplex PCR assay. TCRdb mirrors the immuneACCESS table, restricted to in-frame sequences. Some clones are absent from its copies; in checked studies, under half trace to an unresolved V gene, and the reason for the others is unknown. The sample profile shows 79,000 or so clones; around 90% of them were found once. The ten largest clones represent around 0.37% of the sample. The source of the sample is a study of technical replicates of blood from several donors (dated by TCRdb to 2016 to 2017). CDR1 GTSNPN and CDR2 SVGIG are derived from the germline V gene (reference sequence). V loses 0 bases, J loses 3 bases, and the germline ends lie 9 bases apart. From the cysteine up to the phenylalanine, the CDR3 has a length of 13 residues. The DNA shown is the 39-base CDR3, in frame from base 1.

This TCR was recovered from a human donor in good health. Material: T cells isolated from PBMCs. In this chain, TRBV30 is recombined with TRBJ2-7, with a weak D call of TRBD1 (5 bases match). The CDR3 has the sequence CAWSVDSHYEQYF. The DNA sequence reads TGTGCCTGGAGTGTCGACAGCCACTACGAGCAGTACTTC.